This T cell receptor beta chain derives from a study of blood T cell repertoires in COVID-19. Study-wide context: From the United States, Italy and Spain came samples of acute and convalescent COVID-19. T cells, B-cell-depleted T cells, or PBMCs provided the cDNA or gDNA that served as material.

From germline, CDR1 is SGDLS and CDR2 YYNGEE. The CDR3 covers 14 residues. J was trimmed by 6 bases and V by 2 bases; bases with no gene match: 2. The method was immunoSEQ multiplex PCR; TCRdb's version includes in-frame clones alone and lacks a portion of them. The table records fewer than 85,000 clones, 82% of them present only once. This TCR came from a woman in her sixties with acute or convalescent COVID-19. Sample: peripheral blood. The gene calls are TRBV9 and TRBJ2-3, with TRBD2 identical over 11 bases. CDR3 sequence (DNA): TGTGCCAGCAGCGTTAGCGGGGGGGCCGATACGCAGTATTTT. This encodes CASSVSGGADTQYF.